This passage covers 8 T cell receptor beta chains from one sample sequenced in a study of T cell repertoires in cytomegalovirus infection. Using its own MiXCR run on the reads, TCRdb lists one record per CDR3 protein. The sample consists of approximately 500,000 distinct CDR3 sequences, more than 25% of them appearing once. The sample taken for sequencing was PBMCs. The receptor set was obtained from a human donor in good health (CMV status not recorded). Some clones in this sample may be carry-over from other donors' samples.

This clonotype occurred a few times. CDR3 loop: CAIQQYNEQFF. The CDR3 coding sequence is TGTGCCATCCAACAATACAATGAGCAGTTCTTC. The chain is built from TRBV28 and TRBJ2-1; D uncertain. With 10 bases removed from V and 4 bases from J, the gap between germline ends came to 8 bases. Per the germline V gene, CDR1 is MDHEN and CDR2 is SYDVKM. This CDR3 region has 11 residues. Full variable domain (outside the CDR3, taken from reference TRBV28 and TRBJ2-1): DVKVTQSSRYLVKRTGEKVFLECVQDMDHENMFWYRQDPGLGLRLIYFSYDVKMKEKGDIPEGYSVSREKKERFSLILESASTNQTSMYLCAIQQYNEQFFGPGTRLTVL.

This chain links TRBV6-2 or TRBV6-3 with TRBJ1-5; a weak D match, TRBD1 (6 bases). The germline V gene has CDR1 MNHEY and CDR2 SVGEGT. This CDR3 is 15 amino acids long. Trimming pared 0 bases from V and 4 bases from J, leaving 10 bases between. CDR3 sequence reads: CASSYSDRRNQPQHF. DNA for the CDR3: TGTGCCAGCAGTTACTCTGACAGGAGGAATCAGCCCCAGCATTTT.

This clonotype turned up a few times. The V and J genes are TRBV10-3 and TRBJ1-2; 8 bases are a match to TRBD1. This CDR3 is built from 13 residues. Germline V gene data show CDR1 as ENHRY and CDR2 as SYGVKD. Trimming removed 5 bases from V and 4 bases from J; junction bases left unmatched: 3. Here the CDR3 reads CAISTGGLYGYTF. The DNA for the CDR3 is TGTGCCATCAGTACAGGGGGTCTCTATGGCTACACCTTC.

Notes on this clonotype: A junction boundary mismatches the germline segment, possibly from a read error. The rearrangement joins TRBV5-3 to TRBJ2-2; the D gene is possibly TRBD2 (6 bases). TRBV5-3 is an ORF, and what it does is uncertain. CDR3 length: 15 residues. CDR3 nucleotides: TGTGCCAGCAGCTTACCCGGGAGCAACACCGGGGAGCTGTTTTTT. Protein sequence: CASSLPGSNTGELFF.

V is TRBV20-1 and J is TRBJ1-6; tentatively, D is TRBD1 (6 bases). The germline V gene encodes CDR1 DFQATT and CDR2 SNEGSKA (reference sequence). This CDR3 is built from 17 residues. V lost 0 bases and J 5 bases, leaving 17 bases between the germline ends. The CDR3 DNA reads TGCAGTGCTAGAGATAGTTGGGGGGCCGATGATAATTCACCCCTCCACTTT. It specifies CSARDSWGADDNSPLHF.

This clonotype was counted at least ten times. CDR3: CASSLVVTSHNEQFF. CDR3 coding DNA: TGTGCCAGCAGCTTAGTCGTGACTAGCCACAATGAGCAGTTCTTC. This rearrangement joins TRBV7-2 to TRBJ2-1; 7 bases are a match to TRBD2. V lost 1 base and J lost 5; bases outside the gene matches: 5. CDR1 is SGHTA, CDR2 FQGNSA, per germline. This CDR3 region has 15 residues.

V is TRBV12-3 or TRBV12-4 and J is TRBJ1-4; 10 bases fit TRBD1. The CDR3 spans 15 residues. Losses at the gene ends were 7 bases for V and 8 bases for J; bases not matched to a gene: 10. The CDR3 loop reads CASISAGTGEEKLFF. In DNA form, the CDR3 reads TGTGCCAGCATCTCCGCCGGGACAGGGGAGGAAAAACTGTTTTTT.

This clonotype was seen a few times. This chain connects TRBV12-3 or TRBV12-4 to TRBJ2-1; D gene ambiguous. V was cut by 3 bases and J by 12 bases, with 9 bases left in between. This CDR3 region has 11 residues. DNA for the CDR3: TGTGCCAGCAGTTTCGCGACGGGGCAGTTCTTC. It codes for CASSFATGQFF.